The next 18 T cell receptor beta chains were all read from a single sample in a study of blood T cell repertoires in COVID-19. Clones were read by immunoSEQ multiplex PCR, and TCRdb kept only the in-frame ones, dropping some. The sample has around 170,000 clones, around 83% seen once; the top ten hold less than 2%. Sequenced input: peripheral blood. The receptors derive from a human donor in a cohort sampled during active COVID-19.

The gene calls are TRBV11-2 and TRBJ2-7; D remains ambiguous. The CDR3 runs to 15 residues. V lost 0 bases, J lost 2 bases, and 11 bases lay in between. Per the germline V gene, CDR1 is SGHAT and CDR2 is FQNNGV. Here the CDR3 reads CASSLEPQSTYEQYF. The CDR3, as DNA: TGTGCCAGCAGCTTAGAACCCCAAAGCACCTACGAGCAGTACTTC.

This rearrangement joins TRBV18 to TRBJ2-1; D possibly corresponds to TRBD2 (5 bases). The germline V and J ends were trimmed by 3 bases and 3 bases, with 15 bases remaining between them. CDR1 KGHSH and CDR2 LQKENI come from the germline V gene. The CDR3 sequence is 16 residues long. CDR3 in DNA: TGTGCCAGCTCACCTGAGGGCAGGAGGTTCTACAATGAGCAGTTCTTC. Its translation: CASSPEGRRFYNEQFF.

V is TRBV6-1 and J is TRBJ1-2; D is unclear. This CDR3 is 14 amino acids long. V dropped 1 base and J dropped 4 bases, with 10 bases sitting between them. Per the germline V gene, CDR1 is MNHNS and CDR2 is SASEGT. The CDR3 reads CASSEVVLSYGYTF. Written as DNA, the CDR3 is TGTGCCAGCAGTGAAGTAGTACTGAGCTATGGCTACACCTTC.

The chain has TRBV2 and TRBJ1-1; D is possibly TRBD1 (5 bases). Germline V lookup: CDR1 SNHLY, CDR2 FYNNEI. Trimming took off 7 bases at V and 4 bases at J, with 16 bases between the two ends. This CDR3 has 14 residues. CDR3 region: CASIFLTVGTEAFF. The CDR3 region has the DNA TGTGCCAGCATATTTCTGACAGTTGGCACTGAAGCTTTCTTT.

The J gene is TRBJ2-7, the V gene TRBV28, with 8 bases that match TRBD1. Germline trimming cut 7 bases from V and 8 bases from J; bases unmatched to any gene: 13. Germline V gene data show CDR1 as MDHEN and CDR2 as SYDVKM. This CDR3 region has 14 residues. The CDR3 here is CASIRAAGGRQQYF. The DNA for the CDR3 is TGTGCCAGCATCAGGGCGGCAGGGGGCCGTCAGCAGTACTTC.

This clone was counted between two and nine times. The J gene is TRBJ1-6, the V gene TRBV7-2; D may be TRBD1 (5 bases). The CDR3 totals 16 residues. The germline V gene encodes CDR1 SGHTA and CDR2 FQGNSA. The V gene lost 6 bases and the J gene lost 8 bases, with 20 bases spanning the gap. As DNA, the CDR3 is TGTGCCAGCAGACAAGGGGCAGGGAGGAAGGATTCACCCCTCCACTTT. As protein: CASRQGAGRKDSPLHF.

A few counts support this clone. The chain uses TRBV2 and TRBJ2-1, with TRBD2 identical over 11 bases. Germline CDR1 is SNHLY and CDR2 is FYNNEI. Trimming cost V 7 bases and J 9 bases; bases outside gene matches: 11. The CDR3 runs 15 residues. The chain's CDR3 is CASTRGSGGGGEQFF. In DNA, the CDR3 is TGTGCCAGCACCAGGGGTAGCGGGGGGGGCGGTGAGCAGTTCTTC.

This rearrangement joins TRBV5-1 to TRBJ1-1, with TRBD1 matching over 7 bases. V lost 1 base to trimming and J lost 3 bases; unmatched junction nucleotides: 0. CDR3 size: 13 residues. Germline-derived CDR1 and CDR2 are SGHRS and YFSETQ. CDR3 protein: CASSLQGDTEAFF. The CDR3 DNA sequence: TGCGCCAGCAGCTTGCAGGGGGACACTGAAGCTTTCTTT.

This clone has just one count. The CDR3 bases are TGTGCCAGTAGTATAGGTCAGGGGTTGAACTATGGCTACACCTTC. Translation: CASSIGQGLNYGYTF. The V call is TRBV19, the J call TRBJ1-2, with a tentative D call TRBD1 (6 bases). Per the germline V gene, CDR1 is LNHDA and CDR2 is SQIVND (reference sequence). Trimming left V 1 base short and J 2 bases short, with 11 bases between. The CDR3 length is 15 residues. Variable domain in full (rest from reference TRBV19 and TRBJ1-2): DGGITQSPKYLFRKEGQNVTLSCEQNLNHDAMYWYRQDPGQGLRLIYYSQIVNDFQKGDIAEGYSVSREKKESFPLTVTSAQKNPTAFYLCASSIGQGLNYGYTFGSGTRLTVV.

The chain combines TRBV3-1 (or the pseudogene TRBV3-2) with TRBJ1-5, with 7 bases fitting TRBD1. This CDR3 is built from 15 residues. Unmatched junction bases numbered 8, after V lost 0 bases and J lost 9 bases. Germline lookup yields CDR1 LGHDT and CDR2 YNNKEL (reference sequence). CDR3 amino acids: CASSQDLTGTAPQHF. For the CDR3, the DNA is TGTGCCAGCAGCCAAGACTTGACAGGGACGGCGCCCCAGCATTTT.

This sequence joins TRBV29-1 and TRBJ1-2; possible D gene TRBD1, 5 bases. Between the trimmed V and J ends, which lost 3 bases and 5 bases, there was a span of 10 bases. The CDR3 loop spans 12 amino acids. Germline-derived CDR1 and CDR2 are SQVTM and ANQGSEA. The CDR3 sequence: CSVDIGAYGYTF. In DNA form, the CDR3 reads TGCAGCGTTGATATAGGGGCGTATGGCTACACCTTC.

This clone was observed a handful of times. The chain joins TRBV7-6 to TRBJ1-2; TRBD1 agrees at 8 bases. CDR1 and CDR2 (germline): SGHVS, FNYEAQ. V lost 3 bases and J lost 8; bases outside the gene matches: 5. The CDR3 runs to 13 residues. The CDR3: CASSFTGGRGYTF. The DNA for the CDR3 is TGTGCCAGCAGCTTCACAGGGGGACGAGGCTACACCTTC.

This rearrangement joins TRBV6-4 to TRBJ1-5, with D unresolved. This CDR3 has 15 amino acids. Trimming took off 2 bases at V and 9 bases at J, with 17 bases between the two ends. The germline V gene encodes CDR1 MRHNA and CDR2 SNTAGT. In DNA, the CDR3 is TGTGCCAGCAGTGACGGCCAAGAGGAATGGAGGCCCCAGCATTTT. Its protein product is CASSDGQEEWRPQHF.

This chain uses TRBV5-1 with TRBJ2-7, with D possibly TRBD2 on 6 matching bases. The CDR3 is made up of 15 amino acids. CDR1 is SGHRS and CDR2 is YFSETQ in the germline V gene. Trimming removed 5 bases at V and 0 bases at J, with 15 bases between. The CDR3 here is CASSSGYTSSYEQYF. The DNA of the CDR3 is TGCGCCAGCAGTAGCGGTTATACGAGCTCCTACGAGCAGTACTTC.

The chain links TRBV3-1 (or the pseudogene TRBV3-2) to TRBJ2-1; 15 bases agree with TRBD2. From germline, CDR1 is LGHDT and CDR2 YNNKEL (reference sequence). This CDR3 has 17 residues. V shed 4 bases, J shed 5 bases, and the junction held 6 bases outside the gene matches. The CDR3 protein is CASSLWTSGGANNEQFF. The CDR3 DNA sequence: TGTGCCAGCAGCCTTTGGACTAGCGGGGGGGCCAACAATGAGCAGTTCTTC.

The rearrangement joins TRBV12-3 or TRBV12-4 to TRBJ2-7; D perhaps matches TRBD1 (6 bases). CDR3 length equals 13 residues. V lost 6 bases and J 2 bases, leaving 11 bases between the germline ends. The CDR3 region is CASSGDTPYEQYF. The CDR3 region has the DNA TGTGCCAGCAGCGGGGACACCCCCTACGAGCAGTACTTC.

This clone was observed a single time. This chain uses TRBV3-1 (or the pseudogene TRBV3-2) with TRBJ2-5; D gene uncertain. V lost 2 bases and J 6 bases, leaving 7 bases between the germline ends. CDR3 length: 12 residues. The germline CDR1 and CDR2 sequences are LGHDT and YNNKEL (reference sequence). The CDR3 here is CASSQSQKTQYF. The CDR3, as DNA: TGTGCCAGCAGCCAATCCCAGAAGACCCAGTACTTC.

The CDR3 sequence: CASSPRGRDQIDEQFF. The CDR3 DNA reads TGTGCCAGTAGTCCCCGGGGTAGGGATCAAATAGATGAGCAGTTCTTC. The rearrangement uses TRBV19 and TRBJ2-1; D is possibly TRBD2 (5 bases). The germline V gene has CDR1 LNHDA and CDR2 SQIVND (reference sequence). V was cut by 5 bases and J by 8 bases, with 22 bases left in between. The CDR3 consists of 16 residues.